These T cell receptor beta chains were read from a single sample in a study of blood T cell repertoires in COVID-19. The protocol was immunoSEQ multiplex PCR, while the TCRdb copy is restricted to in-frame clones and leaves out a portion. The sample records some 180,000 clones, roughly 84% being singletons. Sequencing was done on a sample of peripheral blood. These receptors all stem from a middle-aged man with COVID-19, enrolled during active disease. Both conserved end residues are part of each CDR3. The order of the fields is D gene, V gene, clone size, J gene, CDR3 protein, CDR3 DNA. D genes are given only for firm matches. Size is stated for part of the rows, as once, few or many counts, or as a class when the clone is expanded.

NA	TRBV9	NA	TRBJ2-2	CASSVGGLSTGELFF	TGTGCCAGCAGCGTGGGGGGGCTATCCACCGGGGAGCTGTTTTTT
NA	TRBV19	NA	TRBJ1-1	CASSTAGIPNTEAFF	TGTGCCAGTAGTACGGCAGGGATCCCGAACACTGAAGCTTTCTTT
NA	TRBV19	NA	TRBJ2-5	CASSPPFGTQYF	TGTGCCAGTAGTCCACCCTTCGGTACCCAGTACTTC
NA	TRBV2	NA	TRBJ2-2	CASSLLPNTGELFF	TGTGCCAGCAGTTTACTACCGAACACCGGGGAGCTGTTTTTT
NA	TRBV5-1	NA	TRBJ2-5	CASKGGVTSEGETQYF	TGCGCCAGCAAAGGGGGTGTGACCTCCGAGGGAGAGACCCAGTACTTC
NA	TRBV6-5	NA	TRBJ1-6	CASRLFSSPLHF	TGTGCCAGCAGGTTATTTAGCTCACCCCTCCACTTT
TRBD1	TRBV27	NA	TRBJ2-7	CATQQGFEQYF	TGTGCCACTCAACAGGGGTTTGAGCAGTACTTC
NA	TRBV6-4	NA	TRBJ2-4	CASRITGIKNIQYF	TGTGCCAGCCGAATTACAGGGATTAAAAACATTCAGTACTTC
NA	TRBV20-1	NA	TRBJ1-1	CSASAGNRNTEAFF	TGCAGTGCTAGTGCAGGAAATAGGAACACTGAAGCTTTCTTT
NA	TRBV30	NA	TRBJ2-1	CACPGEYNEQFF	TGTGCCTGTCCGGGGGAATACAATGAGCAGTTCTTC
NA	TRBV28	NA	TRBJ2-7	CASSAGQSYEQYF	TGTGCCAGCAGCGCCGGACAGTCCTACGAGCAGTACTTC
NA	TRBV19	few	TRBJ1-3	CASSIKRPSGNTIYF	TGTGCCAGTAGTATAAAGCGTCCCTCTGGAAACACCATATATTTT
NA	TRBV7-9	few	TRBJ1-1	CASSLGIYRIPGTEAFF	TGTGCCAGCAGCTTAGGGATATACCGGATCCCGGGGACTGAAGCTTTCTTT
NA	TRBV7-3	NA	TRBJ2-6	CASSLSSGANVLTF	TGTGCCAGCAGCTTGAGCTCTGGGGCCAACGTCCTGACTTTC
TRBD1	TRBV6-1	NA	TRBJ1-2	CASSEWGQGYGYTF	TGTGCCAGCAGTGAATGGGGACAGGGGTATGGCTACACCTTC
TRBD1	TRBV24-1	NA	TRBJ2-5	CATSDNRGETQYF	TGTGCCACCAGTGATAACAGGGGGGAGACCCAGTACTTC
NA	TRBV7-9	NA	TRBJ1-6	CASSPRTRGSLDSPLHF	TGTGCCAGCAGCCCCCGCACACGGGGAAGCTTAGATTCACCCCTCCACTTT
TRBD1	TRBV19	NA	TRBJ1-2	CASSPQGANDGYTF	TGTGCCAGTAGCCCCCAGGGGGCCAACGATGGCTACACCTTC
NA	TRBV18	once	TRBJ2-1	CASSQGQSYNEQFF	TGTGCCAGCTCGCAGGGGCAGTCTTACAATGAGCAGTTCTTC
TRBD1	TRBV28	NA	TRBJ2-3	CASSSPGQGTDTQYF	TGTGCCAGCAGTAGCCCGGGACAGGGTACAGATACGCAGTATTTT
NA	TRBV7-2	NA	TRBJ2-7	CASSLDIIEQYF	TGTGCCAGCAGCTTAGACATAATCGAGCAGTACTTC
TRBD1	TRBV5-1	few	TRBJ1-2	CASSGTTGPNNYGYTF	TGCGCCAGCAGCGGCACGACAGGGCCAAATAACTATGGCTACACCTTC
TRBD1	TRBV30	NA	TRBJ1-2	CAGRQGGLHGYTF	TGTGCCGGGAGACAGGGGGGGTTACATGGCTACACCTTC
NA	TRBV30	NA	TRBJ1-6	CAWSVSSDSPLHF	TGTGCCTGGAGTGTAAGCTCTGATTCACCCCTCCACTTT
NA	TRBV6-5	NA	TRBJ2-5	CASSDGGTQYF	TGTGCCAGCAGCGACGGGGGGACCCAGTACTTC
NA	TRBV12-3/TRBV12-4	few	TRBJ1-2	CASSRTEDYGYTF	TGTGCCAGCAGTCGGACAGAGGACTATGGCTACACCTTC
NA	TRBV18	NA	TRBJ1-1	CASSPGRDTEAFF	TGTGCCAGCTCACCAGGGCGGGACACTGAAGCTTTCTTT
TRBD2	TRBV28	NA	TRBJ2-3	CASSLQSASGISTDTQYF	TGTGCCAGCAGTTTACAGTCGGCTAGCGGGATTAGCACAGATACGCAGTATTTT
TRBD1	TRBV4-3	NA	TRBJ1-5	CASSQDIVSQGSQPQHF	TGCGCCAGCAGCCAAGATATTGTCTCACAGGGGAGCCAGCCCCAGCATTTT
NA	TRBV5-8	NA	TRBJ2-1	CAGSRPGPIYNEQFF	TGTGCCGGCAGCCGGCCAGGGCCAATCTACAATGAGCAGTTCTTC
TRBD2	TRBV5-1	NA	TRBJ2-1	CASSRTSGGSYNEQFF	TGCGCCAGCAGCAGAACTAGCGGGGGGTCCTACAATGAGCAGTTCTTC
TRBD1	TRBV18	NA	TRBJ2-1	CASSPMLTGTGSYNEQFF	TGTGCCAGCTCACCAATGTTGACCGGGACAGGTTCCTACAATGAGCAGTTCTTC
TRBD2	TRBV5-1	NA	TRBJ2-1	CASSSGRENHEQFF	TGCGCCAGCAGCTCGGGGCGGGAGAATCATGAGCAGTTCTTC
NA	TRBV11-2	NA	TRBJ2-7	CASSLGGGAYEQYF	TGTGCCAGCAGCCTAGGGGGGGGGGCCTACGAGCAGTACTTC
TRBD1	TRBV5-5	NA	TRBJ1-4	CASNEDRGANEKLFF	TGTGCCAGCAACGAGGACAGGGGAGCTAATGAAAAACTGTTTTTT
NA	TRBV7-9	NA	TRBJ2-3	CASSLNYPDTQYF	TGTGCCAGCAGCTTGAACTACCCAGATACGCAGTATTTT
NA	TRBV24-1	NA	TRBJ2-3	CATSSGLALDGQYF	TGTGCCACCTCCTCGGGACTCGCTCTCGATGGGCAGTATTTT
NA	TRBV20-1	NA	TRBJ2-4	CSAQNKNIQYF	TGCAGTGCCCAAAATAAAAACATTCAGTACTTC
TRBD2	TRBV6-2/TRBV6-3	NA	TRBJ2-5	CASSYRTSGRAPQETQYF	TGTGCCAGCAGTTACCGGACTAGCGGGAGGGCCCCCCAAGAGACCCAGTACTTC
TRBD1	TRBV12-3/TRBV12-4	NA	TRBJ1-1	CASSSGQNAFF	TGTGCCAGCAGTTCGGGACAGAACGCTTTCTTT
TRBD1	TRBV15	NA	TRBJ1-4	CATTSGQGGQEKLFF	TGTGCCACCACTTCTGGACAGGGGGGACAGGAAAAACTGTTTTTT
TRBD2	TRBV7-2	NA	TRBJ2-1	CASNLGQHPGLAYEQFF	TGTGCCAGCAACCTGGGACAGCACCCGGGACTAGCCTATGAGCAGTTCTTC
NA	TRBV7-2	NA	TRBJ1-6	CASSFLLSYNSPLHF	TGTGCCAGCAGCTTCTTGCTATCTTATAATTCACCCCTCCACTTT
NA	TRBV6-2/TRBV6-3	NA	TRBJ1-5	CASSYRGRRQPQHF	TGTGCCAGCAGTTACCGCGGGCGTAGACAGCCCCAGCATTTT